What follows are 16 T cell receptor beta chains derived from one specimen sequenced in a study of identical twins. In TCRdb, the 5' RACE reads were re-called with MiXCR into one record per CDR3 protein. This sample has 600,000 to 700,000 distinct CDR3 sequences, with roughly 20% found just once. The data also belong to a second study, concerning T cells expressing NK-cell markers.

Source material: PBMCs. The receptor source for this set is a woman aged 18-29 years in good health.

The CDR3 protein is CSARGGHNEQFF. DNA of the CDR3: TGCAGTGCTAGAGGCGGACACAATGAGCAGTTCTTC. J is TRBJ2-1 and V is TRBV20-1; no clear D gene. This CDR3 has 12 residues. V gave up 1 base and J gave up 5 bases, with 6 bases separating them. Germline V lookup: CDR1 DFQATT, CDR2 SNEGSKA (reference sequence).

The chain has TRBV27 and TRBJ2-5; D possibly corresponds to TRBD1 (5 bases). The V gene lost 3 bases and the J gene lost 5 bases, with 13 bases spanning the gap. Germline CDR1 and CDR2: MNHEY and SMNVEV (reference sequence). CDR3 length equals 14 residues. In nucleotides, the CDR3 is TGTGCCAGCAGTTTTGGTCAGGGCGTGGAGACCCAGTACTTC. The encoded protein is CASSFGQGVETQYF.

This sequence joins TRBV7-3 and TRBJ2-3, with 13 bases identical to TRBD2. This CDR3 comprises 21 residues. V lost 0 bases, J lost 1 base, and 13 bases stayed unmatched. Germline-derived CDR1 and CDR2 are SGHTA and FQGTGA. CDR3 bases: TGTGCCAGCAGCTTAACGACGGGACTAGCGGGGAGGAGGGAGGGCACAGATACGCAGTATTTT. Translated: CASSLTTGLAGRREGTDTQYF.

This clonotype was counted between two and nine times. The chain couples TRBV6-5 to TRBJ2-1; TRBD2 matches 13 bases. Germline values: CDR1 MNHEY, CDR2 SVGAGI. V lost 0 bases, J lost 8 bases, and 7 bases stayed unmatched. CDR3 length: 17 residues. CDR3 amino acids: CASSYSGTSGILHEQFF. Written as DNA, the CDR3 is TGTGCCAGCAGTTACTCGGGGACTAGCGGGATTTTGCATGAGCAGTTCTTC.

This clonotype was observed a handful of times. The chain links TRBV5-1 to TRBJ2-6, with 7 bases that match TRBD1. Losses at the gene ends were 2 bases for V and 2 bases for J; bases not matched to a gene: 10. Per the germline V gene, CDR1 is SGHRS and CDR2 is YFSETQ. The CDR3 length is 18 residues. The CDR3: CASSFRPTGDTGANVLTF. CDR3 sequence (DNA): TGCGCCAGCAGCTTCAGGCCCACAGGGGATACTGGGGCCAACGTCCTGACTTTC.

The J gene is TRBJ2-2, the V gene TRBV20-1; TRBD2 aligns across 9 bases. The CDR3 consists of 15 residues. Trimming took 6 bases from V and 3 from J; bases not matched to a gene: 8. Per germline, CDR1 DFQATT and CDR2 SNEGSKA (reference sequence). CDR3 in DNA: TGCAGTGCCCGCTCGGTAGCGGGAGACACCGGGGAGCTGTTTTTT. Amino acids: CSARSVAGDTGELFF.

V gene TRBV6-1 combines with J gene TRBJ1-3; 7 nucleotides agree with TRBD1. This CDR3 region has 16 residues. The J segment lost 1 base and the V segment lost 6 bases, leaving 9 bases of the junction unmatched. Germline-derived CDR1 and CDR2 are MNHNS and SASEGT. The CDR3 DNA reads TGTGCCAGCAGCGAGACAGGGCTCTCTTCTGGAAACACCATATATTTT. Encoded protein: CASSETGLSSGNTIYF.

This clonotype was seen many times. This CDR3 is CSVGLVGEGVYNEQFF. The CDR3 DNA is TGCAGCGTCGGACTAGTGGGGGAAGGGGTCTACAATGAGCAGTTCTTC. This chain joins TRBV29-1 and TRBJ2-1; 7 positions agree with TRBD2. The ends lost 6 bases at V and 3 bases at J; junction bases unmatched: 14. The CDR3 consists of 16 residues. Germline CDR1 and CDR2: SQVTM and ANQGSEA.

Ten or more counts support this clonotype. The chain joins TRBV12-3 or TRBV12-4 to TRBJ1-6; no clear D. CDR3 size: 15 residues. Trimming took 2 bases from V and 8 from J, leaving 13 bases between them. CDR3 loop: CASSLIRKFDSPLHF. In DNA form, the CDR3 reads TGTGCCAGCAGTTTAATTCGAAAGTTTGATTCACCCCTCCACTTT.

V gene TRBV7-9 combines with J gene TRBJ2-2; 8 positions agree with TRBD1. This CDR3 is built from 17 residues. The germline V gene has CDR1 SEHNR and CDR2 FQNEAQ (reference sequence). V lost 2 bases and J lost 6; bases outside the gene matches: 11. The CDR3 loop is CASSLYRQGFLAGELFF. The CDR3 coding sequence is TGTGCCAGCAGCTTATACCGACAGGGGTTTTTGGCCGGGGAGCTGTTTTTT.

V and J are TRBV12-3 or TRBV12-4 and TRBJ2-7; 7 bases align to TRBD1. The junction had 7 bases not matched to a gene; V was cut back by 6 bases and J by 5 bases. The CDR3 covers 13 residues. The CDR3 sequence: CASSATGLNEQYF. The CDR3 coding sequence is TGTGCCAGCAGCGCGACAGGGTTGAACGAGCAGTACTTC.

This clonotype was detected a few times. The chain is built from TRBV20-1 and TRBJ2-3; 9 positions match TRBD2. Germline CDR1 DFQATT, CDR2 SNEGSKA (reference sequence). CDR3 length equals 13 residues. The V segment lost 6 bases and the J segment 5 bases; nucleotides outside the gene matches: 6. The CDR3, as DNA: TGCAGTGCGGTAATAGCGGGAGTAGATACGCAGTATTTT. It encodes CSAVIAGVDTQYF.

This chain uses TRBV6-4 with TRBJ1-2, with D possibly TRBD1 on 6 matching bases. This CDR3 has 15 amino acids. V was shortened by 2 bases and J by 8 bases, with 18 bases between the two germline ends. The germline V gene has CDR1 MRHNA and CDR2 SNTAGT. The CDR3 sequence is CASSDRGKLRGGYTF. CDR3 in DNA: TGTGCCAGCAGTGACAGGGGGAAACTTCGGGGCGGCTACACCTTC.

There are a few counts of this clonotype. This chain uses TRBV5-1 with TRBJ2-5; unclear D gene. Trimming left V 4 bases short and J 2 bases short, with 15 bases between. CDR3 length: 15 residues. In germline, CDR1 is SGHRS, CDR2 YFSETQ. CDR3 amino acids: CASSRLSRRQETQYF. The CDR3 region has the DNA TGCGCCAGCAGCAGGCTGTCGAGACGGCAAGAGACCCAGTACTTC.

The CDR3 protein is CASSQRTAGYEQYF. The DNA of the CDR3 is TGTGCCAGCAGCCAAAGAACAGCGGGCTACGAGCAGTACTTC. The chain links TRBV4-2 to TRBJ2-7; a weak D match, TRBD2 (6 bases). The CDR3 is 14 amino acids. Germline V gene data show CDR1 as LGHNA and CDR2 as YNFKEQ. Trimming cost V 2 bases and J 3 bases, with 11 bases left between them.

V gene TRBV5-1 combines with J gene TRBJ2-1; D may be TRBD1 or TRBD2 (5 bases each). The CDR3 covers 15 residues. Per germline, CDR1 SGHRS and CDR2 YFSETQ. Trimming removed 5 bases from V and 7 bases from J, with 19 bases in between. CDR3 DNA: TGCGCCAGCAGGTCGGGGCATCCCGCTGGGAATGAGCAGTTCTTC. Its protein is CASRSGHPAGNEQFF.